The sequence of this T cell receptor (beta chain) was determined in a study of T cells in Graves' hyperthyroidism and ophthalmopathy. For the study at large: Peripheral blood was acquired at first diagnosis, ahead of any therapy whatsoever. Notes on the study in general: Most thyroid clonotypes with frequency above 0.001 were detected in blood.

This clonotype was recorded a few times. No antigen is known for it. Germline CDR1 is KGHDR and CDR2 is SFDVKD. V lost 0 bases, J lost 0 bases, and 7 bases stayed unmatched. The CDR3 contains 20 residues. The diagnostic basis comprised clinical symptoms, serum thyroxine and TRAb, thyroid ultrasound and orbital computed tomography. What was amplified from RNA transcripts were TCR beta CDR3 regions. The HTBI primer set served for first-round RT-PCR of the TCR CDR3. TCRdb redid the calling of the multiplex PCR reads with MiXCR, one entry per CDR3 protein. The data show 340,000 or so distinct CDR3 sequences, roughly 17% seen once.

The V and J genes are TRBV24-1 and TRBJ2-2; 12 bases are shared with TRBD2. The receptor was derived from a man aged 25-45 years with Graves' hyperthyroidism. Sequenced material: blood. The CDR3 spells CATSDLQVTSGSPNTGELFF. In nucleotides, the CDR3 is TGTGCCACCAGTGATTTGCAAGTGACTAGCGGGAGTCCGAACACCGGGGAGCTGTTTTTT.